This T cell receptor beta chain was captured in a study of Graves' ophthalmopathy and Graves' hyperthyroidism. Across the study: Upon initial diagnosis and before any treatment, peripheral blood was collected.

This clonotype was counted ten times or more. The V end lost 0 bases, the J end lost 2 bases, and 5 bases lay between the germline ends. In germline, CDR1 is GTSNPN, CDR2 SVGIG (reference sequence). CDR3 length equals 13 residues. TCR beta CDR3 regions were amplified from RNA transcripts. The authors performed first-round RT-PCR with HTBI primers and then a second-round multiplex PCR. TCRdb used MiXCR to reprocess the multiplex PCR reads, holding one entry per CDR3 protein. The sample yields 350,000 to 450,000 distinct CDR3 sequences, around 17% seen once. This chain joins TRBV30 and TRBJ1-5; TRBD1 is a possible D gene (5 bases). The sequencing input was peripheral blood. The clonotype originates from a woman aged 18 to 35 with Graves' ophthalmopathy. The CDR3 DNA reads TGTGCCTGGAGTGTACAGGGCAATCAGCCCCAGCATTTT. Translated, it gives CAWSVQGNQPQHF.